This T cell receptor beta chain is drawn from a study of T-cell memory formation after mild COVID-19. Study-wide points: Some clones that responded were present in memory (sampled pre-infection), which suggests cross-reactive memory joined.

TCRdb reanalysed the 5' RACE reads using MiXCR and keeps one entry per CDR3 protein. Seen here are 200,000 to 250,000 distinct CDR3 sequences, around 9.1% observed once, and the top ten hold around 3.3%. Germline V gene data show CDR1 as SGDLS and CDR2 as YYNGEE. V was trimmed by 3 bases and J by 7 bases, leaving 11 bases between them. The CDR3 is 14 residues long. With regard to this clonotype: What it recognizes is unknown.

The sequence came from a man between 18 and 35 years old who had mild COVID-19 (a few samples of this study predate the infection). Cell type and time point are not known. The chain has TRBV9 and TRBJ1-6; D is uncertain. The sequencing sample was made of PBMCs or a T cell subset sorted from them (not recorded which). DNA for the CDR3: TGTGCCAGCAGCGGGACCGCCTGGAATTCACCCCTCCACTTT. Protein product: CASSGTAWNSPLHF. The variable domain in full, with the rest retrieved from reference TRBV9 and TRBJ1-6, is DSGVTQTPKHLITATGQRVTLRCSPRSGDLSVYWYQQSLDQGLQFLIQYYNGEERAKGNILERFSAQQFPDLHSELNLSSLELGDSALYFCASSGTAWNSPLHFGNGTRLTVT.